This entry describes one TCR beta chain. This sample was taken from a study of OX40 agonist ivuxolimab in advanced cancers. Autoimmune disease history or systemic immunosuppression meant exclusion. Here immunoSEQ multiplex PCR was the method, and the copy in TCRdb shows in-frame clones only, minus some. The sample lists nearly 55,000 clones, roughly four fifths occurring once. V shed 3 bases and J shed 12 bases, with 14 bases lying between them. The CDR3 totals 12 residues. Germline lookup yields CDR1 MDHEN and CDR2 SYDVKM. The rearrangement links TRBV28 to TRBJ1-1, with D possibly TRBD1 on 6 matching bases. This TCR was sampled from an adult with an advanced solid tumor such as melanoma, head and neck, liver or kidney cancer. This material consisted of CD4+ or CD8+ T cells sorted from blood, taken in a trial of the OX40 agonist ivuxolimab. The CDR3: CASSLLQGGPFF. In DNA form, the CDR3 reads TGTGCCAGCAGTTTGCTACAGGGTGGCCCTTTCTTT.